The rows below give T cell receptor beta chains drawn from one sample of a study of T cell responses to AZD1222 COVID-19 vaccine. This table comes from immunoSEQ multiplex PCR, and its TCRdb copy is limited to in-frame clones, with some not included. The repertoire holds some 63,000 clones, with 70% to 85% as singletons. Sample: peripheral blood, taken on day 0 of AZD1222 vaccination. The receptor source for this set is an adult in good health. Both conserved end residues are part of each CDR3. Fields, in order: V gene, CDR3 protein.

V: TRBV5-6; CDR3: CASSLAEGDNYGYTF
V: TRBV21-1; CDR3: CASSKGGYGYTF
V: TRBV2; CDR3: CASSAVRGSNYGYTF
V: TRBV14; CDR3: CASSPRGAVTYEQYF
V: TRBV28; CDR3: CASSLLGPYNEQFF
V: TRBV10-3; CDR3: CAISRGASGSHEQYF
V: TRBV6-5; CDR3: CASTDRPSGGYTF
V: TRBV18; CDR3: CASSPGLAGNNEQFF
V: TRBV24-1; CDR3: CATSDSGGSDTQYF
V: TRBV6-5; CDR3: CASSTLAGVGNEQFF
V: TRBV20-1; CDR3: CSASTPGKETQYF
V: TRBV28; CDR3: CASSLGQGGQPQHF
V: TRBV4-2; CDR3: CASSQGVLAGGPGLETQYF
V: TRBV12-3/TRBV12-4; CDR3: CASRGQGNYGYTF
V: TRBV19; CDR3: CASKRGRLGAYGYTF
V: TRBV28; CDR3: CASNPYPDTEAFF
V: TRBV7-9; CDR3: CASSLGDRKAFF
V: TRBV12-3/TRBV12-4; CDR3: CASRRDISRPQHF
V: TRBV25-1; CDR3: CASSEFGQDPGYTF
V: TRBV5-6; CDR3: CASSGGQGYQPQHF
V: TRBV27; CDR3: CASSLRLAAYNEQFF
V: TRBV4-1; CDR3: CASSQVVAGGTQYF
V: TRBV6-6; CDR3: CASSYSVGQGSPLHF
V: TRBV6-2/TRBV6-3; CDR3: CASSYISASGRPETQYF
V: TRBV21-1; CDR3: CATKARLAGPHSYNEQFF
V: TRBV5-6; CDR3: CASSQNRGTNYGYTF